Shown below are 10 T cell receptor beta chains from a single sample sequenced in a study of molecular identifiers for immune sequencing clone quantification. TCRdb re-derived calls from the PCR reads in MiXCR, one entry per CDR3 protein. The sample has over 90,000 distinct CDR3 sequences, about 35% seen once. The sample comprised naive CD8+ T cells from blood, with Jurkat cell RNA spiked in. Subset defined: FACS-sorted CD8+CD4-CCR7+CD45RA+ naive T cells. The receptors shown here come from a human donor in good health. Some libraries in this study had Jurkat cell RNA spiked in.

This chain joins TRBV6-5 and TRBJ2-2, with D possibly matching TRBD1 (5 bases). CDR1 MNHEY and CDR2 SVGAGI come from the germline V gene. Trimming pared 4 bases from V and 4 bases from J, leaving 7 bases between. The CDR3 is 13 amino acids. The CDR3 is CASSWTPTGELFF. For the CDR3, the DNA is TGTGCCAGCAGTTGGACACCCACCGGGGAGCTGTTTTTT.

As for this clonotype: A read error may be the cause here, since a much bigger clone is one base away. The chain joins TRBV28 to TRBJ2-7; D uncertain. The germline gives CDR1 MDHEN, CDR2 SYDVKM. This CDR3 is built from 12 residues. CDR3 nucleotide sequence: TGTGCCAGCAGTTTTATGACCCCCGAGCTGTACTTC. Residues: CASSFMTPELYF.

DNA of the CDR3: TGTGCCAGCAGCTCGACAGCGGTTTATACAGATACGCAGTATTTT. Its translation: CASSSTAVYTDTQYF. The rearrangement links TRBV28 to TRBJ2-3; D assignment may be TRBD1 or TRBD2 (5 bases each). The CDR3 has 15 amino acids. V lost 6 bases and J lost 3, with 16 bases in between. CDR1 and CDR2 from the germline V gene are MDHEN and SYDVKM.

This clonotype occurred many times. This rearrangement joins TRBV4-2 to TRBJ1-1; no firm D call. The CDR3 is 13 residues long. Germline loops: CDR1 LGHNA, CDR2 YNFKEQ. V was pared by 1 base and J by 4 bases, with 7 bases between. The CDR3 here is CASSQGGPTEAFF. The CDR3 DNA follows: TGTGCCAGCAGCCAAGGAGGGCCCACTGAAGCTTTCTTT.

The sample holds one count of this clonotype. The junction does not match germline at one end; this may be a read error. The chain joins TRBV3-1 to TRBJ2-2; either TRBD1 or TRBD2 may supply D (6 bases each). Looked up from germline, CDR1 is LGHDT and CDR2 is YNNKEL (reference sequence). This CDR3 spans 18 amino acids. CDR3 sequence reads: CASSLMGGPGLNTGELLF. CDR3 bases: TGTGCCAGCAGCCTTATGGGGGGCCCCGGACTTAACACCGGGGAGCTGCTTTTT. The variable domain in full, completed from reference TRBV3-1 and TRBJ2-2, reads DTAVSQTPKYLVTQMGNDKSIKCEQNLGHDTMYWYKQDSKKFLKIMFSYNNKELIINETVPNRFSPKSPDKAHLNLHINSLELGDSAVYFCASSLMGGPGLNTGELLFGEGSRLTVL.

As regards this clonotype: With a much larger clone just one base away, this may be a read error. The CDR3 DNA is TGCTGCGTGAGACAGGGGGCTTACACCGGGGAGCTGTTTTTT. Amino acids: CCVRQGAYTGELFF. The gene calls are TRBV29-1 and TRBJ2-2, with 10 bases identical to TRBD1. Germline loops: CDR1 SQVTM, CDR2 ANQGSEA. The CDR3 is 14 amino acids.

The chain is built from TRBV27 and TRBJ2-6; D not resolved. Trimming left V 7 bases short and J 1 base short, with 2 bases between. CDR1 and CDR2 (germline): MNHEY, SMNVEV (reference sequence). This CDR3 comprises 12 residues. The CDR3 DNA reads TGTGCCAGCATGTCTGGGGCCAACGTCCTGACTTTC. Translated, it gives CASMSGANVLTF.

The V and J genes are TRBV7-9 and TRBJ2-7; tentatively, D is TRBD1 or TRBD2 (5 bases each). V was cut by 6 bases and J by 3 bases, with 12 bases left in between. Germline CDR1 SEHNR, CDR2 FQNEAQ (reference sequence). The CDR3 consists of 13 residues. The CDR3 region has the DNA TGTGCCAGCAGGGGGACGGCGGACTACGAGCAGTACTTC. Protein sequence: CASRGTADYEQYF. Drawing the rest from reference TRBV7-9 and TRBJ2-7, the complete variable domain is DTGVSQNPRHKITKRGQNVTFRCDPISEHNRLYWYRQTLGQGPEFLTYFQNEAQLEKSRLLSDRFSAERPKGSFSTLEIQRTEQGDSAMYLCASRGTADYEQYFGPGTRLTVT.

On this clonotype itself: A much larger clone differs by one base, so this may be a read error. V is TRBV4-1 and J is TRBJ2-7; the D is unclear. V was clipped by 0 bases and J by 3 bases, with 9 bases between them. CDR3 length: 14 residues. In germline, CDR1 is MGHRA, CDR2 YSYEKL. The CDR3 nucleotides are TGCGCCAGCAGCCAAGAGGCCAGTGTCTACGAGCAGTACTTC. Protein: CASSQEASVYEQYF.

As for this clonotype: Possible read error: a much larger clone is one base away. The chain combines TRBV7-2 with TRBJ2-3; a possible D gene is TRBD2 (5 bases). Germline-derived CDR1 and CDR2 are SGHTA and FQGNSA. This CDR3 comprises 15 residues. Trimming took 3 bases from V and 1 from J, leaving 11 bases between them. CDR3 sequence: CASSFRRTGTDTQYF. DNA of the CDR3: TGTGCCAGCAGCTTTCGGAGGACCGGCACAGATACGCAGTATTTT.